The rows below give T cell receptor beta chains drawn from one sample of a study of shared clonotypes between healthy human individuals. Data came from immunoSEQ multiplex PCR; TCRdb stores just in-frame clones and leaves some out. There are around 2.1 million clones in the sample; approximately 95% occur only once, and 0.1% to 0.15% lies in the top ten. The specimen sequenced was naive CD4+ T cells sorted from blood. The source is a man younger than 35 in good health. Each CDR3 is given with its conserved first and last residue. Each record gives: clone size, V gene, D gene, J gene, CDR3 protein, CDR3 DNA. A D gene is named only where the DNA matches it firmly. The size of a clone is reported for some rows only, either as once, few or many, or as a class for expanded clones.

clone_size: NA; v_call: TRBV7-9; d_call: TRBD1; j_call: TRBJ2-2; cdr3_aa: CASSLPTGGFTGELFF; cdr3_nt: TGTGCCAGCAGCCTACCGACAGGGGGCTTCACCGGGGAGCTGTTTTTT
clone_size: NA; v_call: TRBV6-5; d_call: TRBD1; j_call: TRBJ2-7; cdr3_aa: CASSYSTGQGAYEQYF; cdr3_nt: TGTGCCAGCAGTTACTCGACGGGACAGGGGGCGTACGAGCAGTACTTC
clone_size: NA; v_call: TRBV5-1; d_call: NA; j_call: TRBJ2-3; cdr3_aa: CASSIEGGNTDTQYF; cdr3_nt: TGCGCCAGCAGCATAGAGGGAGGAAACACAGATACGCAGTATTTT
clone_size: NA; v_call: TRBV6-5; d_call: NA; j_call: TRBJ2-5; cdr3_aa: CASSYSSRGRETQYF; cdr3_nt: TGTGCCAGCAGTTACTCAAGCAGGGGAAGGGAGACCCAGTACTTC
clone_size: NA; v_call: TRBV6-6; d_call: NA; j_call: TRBJ1-2; cdr3_aa: CASSYSFRTENYGYTF; cdr3_nt: TGTGCCAGCAGTTACTCCTTTCGGACGGAGAACTATGGCTACACCTTC
clone_size: NA; v_call: TRBV4-2; d_call: NA; j_call: TRBJ2-6; cdr3_aa: CASSQEGIGSGANVLTF; cdr3_nt: TGTGCCAGCAGCCAAGAAGGGATCGGCTCTGGGGCCAACGTCCTGACTTTC
clone_size: NA; v_call: TRBV7-2; d_call: TRBD1; j_call: TRBJ2-1; cdr3_aa: CASSADRGRYNEQFF; cdr3_nt: TGTGCCAGCAGCGCCGACAGGGGGCGTTACAATGAGCAGTTCTTC
clone_size: NA; v_call: TRBV9; d_call: TRBD1; j_call: TRBJ2-3; cdr3_aa: CASSSQGGSADTQYF; cdr3_nt: TGTGCCAGCAGCTCACAGGGGGGAAGCGCAGATACGCAGTATTTT
clone_size: NA; v_call: TRBV11-2; d_call: NA; j_call: TRBJ1-1; cdr3_aa: CASSFGANTEAFF; cdr3_nt: TGTGCCAGCAGCTTTGGGGCGAACACTGAAGCTTTCTTT
clone_size: NA; v_call: TRBV18; d_call: NA; j_call: TRBJ1-1; cdr3_aa: CASSPRGGGLNTEAFF; cdr3_nt: TGTGCCAGCTCACCACGGGGCGGGGGATTGAACACTGAAGCTTTCTTT
clone_size: NA; v_call: TRBV6-6; d_call: TRBD2; j_call: TRBJ2-7; cdr3_aa: CAREEREGPLVEQYF; cdr3_nt: TGTGCCCGTGAGGAGCGGGAGGGACCTCTGGTTGAGCAGTACTTC
clone_size: once; v_call: TRBV29-1; d_call: NA; j_call: TRBJ2-5; cdr3_aa: CSVAGNVQETQYF; cdr3_nt: TGCAGCGTCGCGGGGAACGTCCAAGAGACCCAGTACTTC
clone_size: NA; v_call: TRBV7-9; d_call: NA; j_call: TRBJ2-7; cdr3_aa: CASSLSGISYEQYF; cdr3_nt: TGTGCCAGCAGCTTAAGTGGCATTTCCTACGAGCAGTACTTC
clone_size: NA; v_call: TRBV6-6; d_call: NA; j_call: TRBJ2-3; cdr3_aa: CASSYSTRGTDTQYF; cdr3_nt: TGTGCCAGCAGTTACTCGACCAGGGGCACAGATACGCAGTATTTT
clone_size: NA; v_call: TRBV5-1; d_call: NA; j_call: TRBJ2-3; cdr3_aa: CASSLDSGSTDTQYF; cdr3_nt: TGCGCCAGCAGCTTGGATAGCGGTAGCACAGATACGCAGTATTTT
clone_size: once; v_call: TRBV5-3; d_call: NA; j_call: TRBJ2-3; cdr3_aa: CARNCARTDTQYF; cdr3_nt: TGTGCCAGAAATTGTGCACGCACAGATACGCAGTATTTT
clone_size: NA; v_call: TRBV7-9; d_call: TRBD1; j_call: TRBJ2-6; cdr3_aa: CASSSQGDTGANVLTF; cdr3_nt: TGTGCCAGCAGCTCCCAGGGGGATACTGGGGCCAACGTCCTGACTTTC
clone_size: NA; v_call: TRBV6-1; d_call: NA; j_call: TRBJ1-2; cdr3_aa: CASSEAGGSYTF; cdr3_nt: TGTGCCAGCAGTGAAGCGGGGGGTAGCTACACCTTC
clone_size: NA; v_call: TRBV6-6; d_call: NA; j_call: TRBJ2-1; cdr3_aa: CASSAREQFF; cdr3_nt: TGTGCCAGCAGTGCCCGTGAGCAGTTCTTC
clone_size: NA; v_call: TRBV7-2; d_call: TRBD2; j_call: TRBJ2-7; cdr3_aa: CASIPETSGTYEQYF; cdr3_nt: TGTGCCAGCATCCCCGAGACTAGCGGGACCTACGAGCAGTACTTC
clone_size: NA; v_call: TRBV11-2; d_call: TRBD2; j_call: TRBJ2-5; cdr3_aa: CASSRGERFQETQYF; cdr3_nt: TGTGCCAGCAGCCGGGGGGAAAGGTTTCAAGAGACCCAGTACTTC
clone_size: NA; v_call: TRBV9; d_call: NA; j_call: TRBJ2-2; cdr3_aa: CASSWSGYRNTGELFF; cdr3_nt: TGTGCCAGCAGCTGGAGCGGTTATCGAAACACCGGGGAGCTGTTTTTT
clone_size: once; v_call: TRBV6-5; d_call: NA; j_call: TRBJ1-1; cdr3_aa: CASRSGSSNTEAFF; cdr3_nt: TGTGCCAGCAGATCAGGAAGCTCGAACACTGAAGCTTTCTTT
clone_size: NA; v_call: TRBV15; d_call: TRBD2; j_call: TRBJ2-3; cdr3_aa: CATSRDRREQHTQYF; cdr3_nt: TGTGCCACCAGCAGAGATCGGCGGGAGCAACATACGCAGTATTTT
clone_size: NA; v_call: TRBV30; d_call: NA; j_call: TRBJ2-5; cdr3_aa: CAWRPPGSKTQYF; cdr3_nt: TGTGCCTGGAGGCCCCCAGGATCCAAGACCCAGTACTTC
clone_size: NA; v_call: TRBV10-3; d_call: NA; j_call: TRBJ1-1; cdr3_aa: CAISESTATRTEAFF; cdr3_nt: TGTGCCATCAGTGAGTCGACCGCTACTCGGACTGAAGCTTTCTTT
clone_size: NA; v_call: TRBV7-2; d_call: NA; j_call: TRBJ1-2; cdr3_aa: CASSLWEANYGYTF; cdr3_nt: TGTGCCAGCAGCTTATGGGAGGCTAACTATGGCTACACCTTC
clone_size: NA; v_call: TRBV5-1; d_call: TRBD1; j_call: TRBJ1-1; cdr3_aa: CASSERDRLNTEAFF; cdr3_nt: TGCGCCAGCAGCGAACGGGACAGATTGAACACTGAAGCTTTCTTT
clone_size: NA; v_call: TRBV7-2; d_call: NA; j_call: TRBJ2-2; cdr3_aa: CASSNRDLGELFF; cdr3_nt: TGTGCCAGCAGCAACCGGGACTTGGGGGAGCTGTTTTTT
clone_size: NA; v_call: TRBV30; d_call: TRBD1; j_call: TRBJ2-4; cdr3_aa: CASSRDSKNIQYF; cdr3_nt: TGTGCCTCCTCCCGGGACAGCAAAAACATTCAGTACTTC
clone_size: few; v_call: TRBV2; d_call: NA; j_call: TRBJ1-2; cdr3_aa: CASSEDTFNYGYTF; cdr3_nt: TGTGCCAGCAGTGAGGACACCTTCAACTATGGCTACACCTTC
clone_size: NA; v_call: TRBV4-1; d_call: NA; j_call: TRBJ2-1; cdr3_aa: CASSPPLKLTYNEQFF; cdr3_nt: TGCGCCAGCAGCCCCCCATTGAAACTGACCTACAATGAGCAGTTCTTC
clone_size: NA; v_call: TRBV6-5; d_call: NA; j_call: TRBJ2-7; cdr3_aa: CASSYEAIYEQYF; cdr3_nt: TGTGCCAGCAGTTACGAGGCTATCTACGAGCAGTACTTC
clone_size: NA; v_call: TRBV2; d_call: TRBD1; j_call: TRBJ1-3; cdr3_aa: CASSDRQGAGNTIYF; cdr3_nt: TGTGCCAGCAGTGACCGACAGGGGGCTGGAAACACCATATATTTT
clone_size: NA; v_call: TRBV5-6; d_call: NA; j_call: TRBJ2-3; cdr3_aa: CASSLAQRIPTQYF; cdr3_nt: TGTGCCAGCAGCTTGGCCCAGCGGATCCCCACGCAGTATTTT
clone_size: NA; v_call: TRBV30; d_call: NA; j_call: TRBJ2-7; cdr3_aa: CAWSTGYEQYF; cdr3_nt: TGTGCCTGGAGTACAGGCTACGAGCAGTACTTC
clone_size: NA; v_call: TRBV2; d_call: TRBD1; j_call: TRBJ2-2; cdr3_aa: CASRGQGNTGELFF; cdr3_nt: TGTGCCAGCCGCGGACAGGGGAACACCGGGGAGCTGTTTTTT
clone_size: NA; v_call: TRBV5-4; d_call: TRBD2; j_call: TRBJ2-3; cdr3_aa: CASSAGDFTDTQYF; cdr3_nt: TGTGCCAGCAGCGCGGGGGACTTCACAGATACGCAGTATTTT
clone_size: NA; v_call: TRBV5-1; d_call: TRBD2; j_call: TRBJ2-1; cdr3_aa: CASSSSGGQWDEQFF; cdr3_nt: TGCGCCAGCAGCTCAAGCGGGGGGCAATGGGATGAGCAGTTCTTC
clone_size: NA; v_call: TRBV13; d_call: TRBD1; j_call: TRBJ2-5; cdr3_aa: CASTRQGEETQYF; cdr3_nt: TGTGCCAGCACCCGCCAGGGGGAAGAGACCCAGTACTTC
clone_size: NA; v_call: TRBV7-8; d_call: NA; j_call: TRBJ1-4; cdr3_aa: CASRDGINEKLFF; cdr3_nt: TGTGCTAGTAGGGACGGAATTAATGAAAAACTGTTTTTT
clone_size: NA; v_call: TRBV30; d_call: TRBD1; j_call: TRBJ1-5; cdr3_aa: CAWSAGTDREPQHF; cdr3_nt: TGTGCCTGGAGCGCCGGGACGGACAGGGAGCCCCAGCATTTT
clone_size: NA; v_call: TRBV5-1; d_call: TRBD2; j_call: TRBJ2-5; cdr3_aa: CASSLEPGGPETQYF; cdr3_nt: TGCGCCAGCAGCTTGGAACCGGGAGGGCCGGAGACCCAGTACTTC
clone_size: NA; v_call: TRBV30; d_call: NA; j_call: TRBJ2-5; cdr3_aa: CAWSAPTFRETQYF; cdr3_nt: TGTGCCTGGAGTGCCCCGACGTTCAGAGAGACCCAGTACTTC
clone_size: NA; v_call: TRBV28; d_call: NA; j_call: TRBJ1-4; cdr3_aa: CASQSGWGEKLFF; cdr3_nt: TGTGCCAGCCAATCAGGGTGGGGTGAAAAACTGTTTTTT
clone_size: NA; v_call: TRBV7-9; d_call: NA; j_call: TRBJ2-7; cdr3_aa: CATREDAKPYEQYF; cdr3_nt: TGTGCCACCCGAGAGGACGCCAAACCCTACGAGCAGTACTTC
clone_size: NA; v_call: TRBV11-3; d_call: TRBD2; j_call: TRBJ2-3; cdr3_aa: CASSLGTSGTDTQYF; cdr3_nt: TGTGCCAGCAGCTTGGGGACTAGCGGCACAGATACGCAGTATTTT
clone_size: NA; v_call: TRBV10-1; d_call: TRBD1; j_call: TRBJ2-7; cdr3_aa: CASSDGTATNF; cdr3_nt: TGCGCCAGCAGTGACGGGACAGCGACGAACTTC
clone_size: NA; v_call: TRBV18; d_call: NA; j_call: TRBJ2-2; cdr3_aa: CASSHEELFF; cdr3_nt: TGTGCCAGCTCGCATGAGGAGCTGTTTTTT
clone_size: NA; v_call: TRBV2; d_call: NA; j_call: TRBJ2-7; cdr3_aa: CASRDPPRGEVQYF; cdr3_nt: TGTGCCAGCAGGGACCCCCCCCGGGGTGAGGTGCAGTACTTC
clone_size: many; v_call: TRBV5-4; d_call: NA; j_call: TRBJ1-4; cdr3_aa: CASSLRGYEKLFF; cdr3_nt: TGTGCCAGCAGCTTGCGTGGGTACGAAAAACTGTTTTTT
clone_size: NA; v_call: TRBV15; d_call: NA; j_call: TRBJ1-4; cdr3_aa: CATSRYLQDANEKLFF; cdr3_nt: TGTGCCACCAGCAGGTACTTACAGGACGCTAATGAAAAACTGTTTTTT
clone_size: NA; v_call: TRBV6-1; d_call: TRBD2; j_call: TRBJ2-5; cdr3_aa: CASRAPGLASTQYF; cdr3_nt: TGTGCCAGCAGGGCACCGGGACTAGCGTCGACCCAGTACTTC
clone_size: NA; v_call: TRBV5-1; d_call: NA; j_call: TRBJ2-5; cdr3_aa: CASSPMEGGSQYF; cdr3_nt: TGCGCCAGCAGCCCCATGGAGGGGGGGTCCCAGTACTTC
clone_size: NA; v_call: TRBV5-4; d_call: TRBD2; j_call: TRBJ2-3; cdr3_aa: CASSSTPGLAGGITDTQYF; cdr3_nt: TGTGCCAGCAGCTCGACCCCGGGACTAGCGGGAGGTATCACAGATACGCAGTATTTT
clone_size: NA; v_call: TRBV14; d_call: TRBD2; j_call: TRBJ2-2; cdr3_aa: CASSRKPGTTNTGELFF; cdr3_nt: TGTGCCAGCAGCCGAAAGCCCGGGACTACGAACACCGGGGAGCTGTTTTTT
clone_size: NA; v_call: TRBV28; d_call: NA; j_call: TRBJ1-2; cdr3_aa: CAIVQGNGYTF; cdr3_nt: TGTGCCATCGTTCAGGGAAATGGCTACACCTTC
clone_size: NA; v_call: TRBV6-5; d_call: TRBD1; j_call: TRBJ2-1; cdr3_aa: CASSYRDRGYNEQFF; cdr3_nt: TGTGCCAGCAGTTACCGGGACAGGGGGTACAATGAGCAGTTCTTC